This TCR beta chain was recorded in a study of cytomegalovirus exposure and HLA in healthy donors (dated by TCRdb to about 2017). For context, the study as a whole: An earlier analysis of several hundred of the donors reported 250 to 300 Gb of sequence data and some 120 million unique TCR beta sequences from 190 million or so T cells. The number of donors typed differed by locus, with roughly 629-640 for A, B, C, DRB1 and DQB1, around 500 for DQA1, about 610 for DPA1, and some 470 for DPB1. The aim of the study was to test whether cataloging public T cell receptors could identify signatures of past pathogen exposure. A later analysis re-examined previously published TCR beta repertoires from hundreds of donors and added high-resolution HLA genotyping to investigate patterns of TCR occurrence. Across 300 to 500 genotyped donors of the cohort, an average of approximately 240,000 unique TCR beta nucleotide sequences per donor were sequenced, and roughly 17% of those sequences were non-productive. Five DR-DQ haplotypes were treated as single units for association and clustering because of strong linkage in the cohort. Of the 300 to 450 genotyped donors, over 80% were placed in the genetic ancestry cluster associated with self-reported Caucasian donors. Along with the roughly 670-subject first cohort, a separate validation cohort of approximately 110 different subjects was used. Approximately 330 gigabases of sequencing data and around 85 million unique TCR sequences made up an early release that covered under 750 HLA-typed donors. Both class I and class II loci were covered by HLA typing, at four-digit resolution. The later analysis used no new phenotypic data to find candidate immune exposures, relying instead on TCR beta sequences and their occurrence across donors. In an earlier analysis of 500 to 650 of the donors, high-throughput TCR beta sequencing was used to judge whether each TCR beta V gene segment behaved as functional or pseudogenic. The T cell repertoires of about 700 subjects were profiled by immunosequencing and related to cytomegalovirus serostatus. All discovery cohort repertoires had been generated using a single sequencing platform. The study combined high-throughput TCR immunosequencing, statistical association of individual TCRs with disease status, and machine learning to predict cytomegalovirus infection status. Alongside the repertoire data, information on donor age, sex, ethnicity and CMV serostatus was compiled. Genome-wide SNP genotypes for about 65% of the 666 donors were used in a later genetic analysis, which treated that subset as a discovery cohort.

The cohort was made up of hundreds of healthy bone marrow donors. At the time of sampling, every cohort member was nominally healthy, though immune exposures that went unrecorded were likely present. The donor tested CMV seronegative, placing the donor among the 350 or so seronegative members of the cohort. A peripheral blood sample was provided by each donor, and peripheral blood mononuclear cells were used for TCR beta sequencing. The Qiagen DNeasy Blood Extraction Kit was used to extract genomic DNA from the blood cell samples. The library was generated by the immunoSEQ multiplex PCR assay. A mixture of 60 forward primers for TCR Vbeta segments and 13 reverse primers for TCR Jbeta segments was used in the multiplex PCR. Amplification of the CDR3 region of rearranged TCR beta genes was performed with a multiplex PCR assay on genomic DNA. Amplified TCR beta libraries were sequenced as 87-base-pair reads on the Illumina HiSeq System. As for how the authors treated the data: In a later analysis, around 80 million unique TCR beta chains were counted across the approximately 620 repertoires, and about 10 million of these chains were shared by at least two donors. Raw reads were error-corrected and collapsed into unique sequences by a nearest-neighbor algorithm in which closely related sequences were merged to remove PCR and sequencing errors. CDR3 sequences were aligned to IMGT reference sequences to assign V, D and J gene segments. For a sequence to be retained, at least a six-nucleotide match to both a V gene segment and a J gene segment was required. A rearrangement counted as productive if the CDR3 had no stop codons and remained in frame with V and J, and every other rearrangement counted as non-productive. CDR3 was defined by IMGT convention, running from the second conserved V-encoded cysteine to the conserved J-encoded phenylalanine. The earlier analysis of 587 of the donors excluded sequences that lacked an unambiguous match to a single V gene segment. An earlier analysis of 450 to 650 of the donors called V segments functional above 56.7% productive rearrangements and segregating when the between-donor standard deviation exceeded 5%. A statistical classification framework was built to diagnose cytomegalovirus status from the catalog of TCR beta chain sequences. In a later analysis, TCR nucleotide sequences were compared against IMGT/GENE-DB human TR gene sequences so that V and J genes could be assigned. Using the TCRdist pipeline, a later analysis assigned CDR3 sequences along with most-parsimonious VDJ recombination scenarios. In a later analysis, every TCR beta chain was defined by the combination of its CDR3 amino acid sequence and its V-gene family, and reads without a unique V-gene family were dropped. In a later analysis, around 650 highly shared, low-generation-probability nucleotide sequences were removed to address suspected cross-contamination and a sequencing artifact. For each public chain, a later analysis derived a clonal expansion index from normalized ranks of inferred template counts within each repertoire. Generation probabilities in a later analysis came from a VDJ recombination model fitted to out-of-frame rearrangements, and those results were checked against IGoR. In a later analysis, TCR-TCR, TCR-HLA and TCR-CMV co-occurrence was scored with hypergeometric tests, and a repertoire-size bias correction was applied to TCR pairs. To estimate false discovery rates, a later analysis permuted the HLA or CMV assignments 20 times. In a later analysis, co-occurring TCRs were grouped with DBSCAN, and TCRdist sequence similarity was added when clustering was performed within HLA-allele-positive subsets. Repertoires with fewer than 30,000 or more than 120,000 public chains were left out of co-occurrence clustering, as were a handful of repertoires with anomalous nucleotide sharing. TCRdb carries this immuneACCESS record with in-frame sequences only. Its versions omit some clonotypes, under half of them owing to an unresolved V gene in the studies checked, with the rest unexplained. The V and J calls and clone size were taken over from that table, and D and trimming were inferred from the DNA. The sample has about 210,000 clones on record, 80% to 90% of them singletons. The top ten clonotypes cover roughly 0.26% of the sample.

About this clone: What antigen it recognizes has not been identified. The record has no base qualities; no much larger clone is one base away.

Results the study describes overall, beyond this receptor: When HLA alleles, especially DR and DQ, strongly co-occurred, attributing TCR associations to individual alleles was difficult. The presence/absence analyses assumed that sequencing depth was roughly uniform across donors, and that assumption may not be true. In a later analysis, HLA-associated TCR beta chains showed more clonal expansion and lower generation probabilities than non-associated chains that were equally common. A further reported finding was that TCR beta sequences accurately predicted the HLA-A and HLA-B alleles for most subjects in the first cohort. A later genetic analysis associated a missense DCLRE1C variant with V-gene and J-gene trimming of TCR beta chains, and an independent cohort replicated the association. A later analysis reported that several top co-occurrence clusters appeared linked to parvovirus B19, influenza, CMV and Epstein-Barr virus. According to a later analysis, most CMV-associated TCR beta chains appeared to be HLA-restricted, and the HLA associations seemed to be driven largely by CMV exposure. The authors suggested that the approach could potentially be generalized to other disease states and immunological phenotypes. This cohort had only TCR beta chains sequenced, and the lack of alpha or paired-chain data limited which features could be detected. Across donors, most TCR sequences were observed very rarely, whereas some public TCRs were present in many individuals. According to a later genetic analysis, donors in an Asian-associated ancestry cluster had fewer N-insertions in productive TCRs than the roughly 700-donor mean. An earlier analysis of roughly 570 of the donors showed that most TCR beta V segments appeared in productive rearrangements either about 87% or about 30% of the time, which broadly matched IMGT annotations. The only immune exposure information available for the cohort was CMV serostatus. Because some donors lacked HLA typing at each locus, the association tests relied only on the typed subset. In vitro tests confirmed that a few of the cytomegalovirus-associated TCR beta chains recognize cytomegalovirus antigens. In a later analysis, 16,951 TCR beta sequences were associated with specific HLA alleles at a false discovery rate of 0.05. Correlated functional status among segregating V segments might be attributable to linkage disequilibrium, but an unknown experimental factor could not be ruled out. In a later analysis, TCR association rates were found to vary across HLA loci, with the most associated TCRs seen for DRB1 alleles and the fewest for HLA-C alleles. Cytomegalovirus status was reported to be diagnosed by the classifier with high specificity and sensitivity in both the original and validation cohorts. The 87-base-pair reads could not distinguish some IMGT-functional V segments, including TRBV6-2 and TRBV6-3, so those segments were excluded. Because counts were too low, some 17 rarely observed V segments, including chromosome 9 orphons, were excluded from the earlier analysis of about 500 of the donors. A group of highly shared sequence variants was considered likely to be a technical artifact of the sequencing pipeline. The study gave a list of under 200 TCR beta chains associated with cytomegalovirus.

CDR1 and CDR2 (SGHNT, YYREEE) derive from the germline V gene (reference sequence). From the cysteine through the phenylalanine, the CDR3 covers 14 amino acids. The read is trimmed to its CDR3 DNA, 42 bases read in frame from base 1. At the junction V is shortened by 4 bases and J by 12 bases; bases outside the gene matches: 10. The chain employs TRBV5-4 and TRBJ1-4, and TRBD1 aligns with 9 junction nucleotides. The sequencing sample was made of PBMCs. This receptor was taken from a girl aged 2 to 9 in good health and CMV-seronegative. The sequence in DNA is TGTGCCAGCAGCCGAACCGGGACAGGGAAAGAACTGTTTTTT. Translation gives CASSRTGTGKELFF.